The following is a T cell receptor beta chain sequence with its context. Trimming pared 0 bases from V and 0 bases from J, leaving 13 bases between. CDR1 SGHKS and CDR2 YYEKEE come from the germline V gene (reference sequence). The CDR3 spans 16 residues. The record originates from a study of blood T cell repertoires in COVID-19. Study-level information: PBMCs, B-cell-depleted T cells, or T cells were the source of the cDNA or gDNA that made up the material.

Cohort 3 donors counted as recovered after two negative PCRs, clearance, or resolved symptoms. TCRdb keeps only in-frame clones here, not all; method: immunoSEQ multiplex PCR. The profile shows hundreds of thousands of clones, more than 90% of them singletons. J is TRBJ2-7 and V is TRBV5-5; the D is unclear. Sequenced material: PBMCs or T cells enriched from blood (not recorded which). This TCR was recovered from a man in his sixties who had recovered from COVID-19. CDR3 loop: CASSLVGYSSSYEQYF. CDR3 sequence (DNA): TGTGCCAGCAGCTTGGTAGGTTACAGCAGCTCCTACGAGCAGTACTTC.